Each of the 6 T cell receptor beta chains below was sequenced from the same sample in a study of OX40 agonist ivuxolimab in advanced cancers. TCRdb's table, derived via immunoSEQ multiplex PCR, lists solely in-frame clones and lacks some. The top ten hold 0.15% to 0.2% of the sample, which has about 100,000 clones, about 89% seen once. This specimen consisted of CD4+ or CD8+ T cells sorted from blood, obtained in a trial of the OX40 agonist ivuxolimab. These receptors were obtained from an adult with an advanced solid tumor such as melanoma, head and neck, liver or kidney cancer.

The chain employs TRBV5-1 and TRBJ2-5, with 10 nucleotides matching TRBD2. Per germline, CDR1 SGHRS and CDR2 YFSETQ. CDR3 length equals 16 residues. V gave up 1 base and J gave up 5 bases; unmatched junction bases: 8. The CDR3 protein is CASSLRPSGSGETQYF. The DNA of the CDR3 is TGCGCCAGCAGCTTGCGGCCTAGCGGGAGCGGCGAGACCCAGTACTTC.

The chain recombines TRBV5-1 with TRBJ2-5, with D perhaps matching TRBD2 (7 bases). This CDR3 is built from 15 residues. CDR1 and CDR2 from the germline V gene are SGHRS and YFSETQ. Trimming removed 6 bases at V and 2 bases at J, with 17 bases between. CDR3 sequence reads: CASTLRGGWQETQYF. The CDR3 nucleotides are TGCGCCAGCACCCTAAGGGGGGGGTGGCAAGAGACCCAGTACTTC.

J is TRBJ2-1 and V is TRBV9; tentatively, D is TRBD1 (6 bases). The CDR3 consists of 16 residues. Per germline, CDR1 SGDLS and CDR2 YYNGEE. V lost 3 bases and J lost 0, with 13 bases in between. CDR3 amino acids: CASSGKPGDSYNEQFF. The CDR3 nucleotides are TGTGCCAGCAGCGGAAAGCCAGGGGACTCCTACAATGAGCAGTTCTTC.

V and J are TRBV19 and TRBJ2-5; D not resolved. This CDR3 has 13 amino acids. Germline CDR1 LNHDA, CDR2 SQIVND (reference sequence). V shed 1 base and J shed 3 bases, with 6 bases lying between them. Here the CDR3 DNA reads TGTGCCAGTAGTATAGTGGTGGAAGAGACCCAGTACTTC. It is translated as CASSIVVEETQYF.

The chain has TRBV19 and TRBJ1-2, with 8 bases aligning to TRBD1. Trimming at V came to 7 bases and at J to 4 bases, leaving 2 bases not matched to a gene. The germline CDR1 and CDR2 sequences are LNHDA and SQIVND (reference sequence). The length of the CDR3 is 12 residues. The CDR3 loop is CASIGTGYGYTF. The CDR3 nucleotides are TGTGCCAGTATCGGGACAGGCTATGGCTACACCTTC.

The CDR3 nucleotides read TGTGCCAGTAGTAGGGTAACGACGTCTGGAAACACCATATATTTT. It specifies CASSRVTTSGNTIYF. This sequence joins TRBV19 and TRBJ1-3; D gene ambiguous. Germline V gene sequence: CDR1 LNHDA, CDR2 SQIVND (reference sequence). Trimming stripped 4 bases from V and 1 base from J, with 11 bases between. The CDR3 is 15 residues long.